A selection of T cell receptor beta chains follows, all from one sample in a study of OX40 agonist ivuxolimab in advanced cancers. The assay was immunoSEQ multiplex PCR, and TCRdb's table has in-frame clones only and misses some. Counted here are about 120,000 clones, 80% to 95% occurring once; the ten biggest clones make up 0.15% to 0.16%. The specimen was CD4+ or CD8+ T cells sorted from blood, collected in a trial of the OX40 agonist ivuxolimab. The receptors derive from an adult with an advanced solid tumor such as melanoma, head and neck, liver or kidney cancer. Each CDR3 is given with its conserved first and last residue. A D gene is named only where the DNA matches it firmly. Expanded clones get a size class; other rows say once, few or many, or leave the size out.

d_gene	abundance	v_gene	j_gene	CDR3nt	CDR3aa
TRBD1	-	TRBV28	TRBJ2-3	TGTGCCAGCAGTTCCCCGACAGGGCCAACATTGGATACGCAGTATTTT	CASSSPTGPTLDTQYF
-	-	TRBV5-6	TRBJ2-7	TGTGCCAGCAGCTTGAGATTCGCAGGATCCTACGAGCAGTACTTC	CASSLRFAGSYEQYF
-	once	TRBV5-1	TRBJ2-5	TGCGCCAGCAGCGGGACTACGCTAGGGGGAGAGACCCAGTACTTC	CASSGTTLGGETQYF
-	-	TRBV28	TRBJ2-1	TGTGCCAGCAGTTTATTCCGTTCCCGTAATGAGCAGTTCTTC	CASSLFRSRNEQFF
-	-	TRBV7-9	TRBJ1-6	TGTGCCAGCAGACCAGGGGTGGAATCACCCCTCCACTTT	CASRPGVESPLHF
-	-	TRBV7-9	TRBJ2-5	TGTGCCAGCAGCCTTACAGGGATCCAAGAGACCCAGTACTTC	CASSLTGIQETQYF
-	-	TRBV6-5	TRBJ2-5	TGTGCCAGCAGCCGGGGGGCGGGAGAGACCCAGTACTTC	CASSRGAGETQYF
TRBD2	once	TRBV27	TRBJ2-2	TGTGCCAGCAGTTTATTCGGACTAGCGAACACCGGGGAGCTGTTTTTT	CASSLFGLANTGELFF
-	-	TRBV19	TRBJ1-3	TGTGCCAGTAGTATGCGGCCGACCTCTGGAAACACCATATATTTT	CASSMRPTSGNTIYF
-	-	TRBV29-1	TRBJ1-2	TGCAGCGTACACACCCTTGGAGGGGGCTATGGCTACACCTTC	CSVHTLGGGYGYTF
TRBD1	-	TRBV7-2	TRBJ2-1	TGTGCCAGCAGCCCTACCTGGACAGGGTACAATGAGCAGTTCTTC	CASSPTWTGYNEQFF
-	-	TRBV18	TRBJ2-1	TGTGCCAGCTCATCAACCTCGGGACAAAACAATGAGCAGTTCTTC	CASSSTSGQNNEQFF
TRBD1	-	TRBV7-2	TRBJ1-3	TGTGCCAGCAGCTCACGGACAGGGTCTGGAAACACCATATATTTT	CASSSRTGSGNTIYF
-	-	TRBV28	TRBJ2-1	TGTGCCAGCAGTTTGGTACCTGGGGGGTTGTTCTTC	CASSLVPGGLFF
-	once	TRBV6-6	TRBJ2-3	TGTGCCAGCAGTTCCGTAGGGATTCGCACAGATACGCAGTATTTT	CASSSVGIRTDTQYF
-	-	TRBV7-9	TRBJ2-2	TGTGCCAGCAGCTTAGCGACCGGAGTCTATACCGGGGAGCTGTTTTTT	CASSLATGVYTGELFF
TRBD1	-	TRBV18	TRBJ2-3	TGTGCCAGCTCCCGGGACAGAGATACGCAGTATTTT	CASSRDRDTQYF
TRBD2	-	TRBV11-2	TRBJ2-5	TGTGCCAGCAGCTTGGGACTAGCGGGGGGACAAGAGACCCAGTACTTC	CASSLGLAGGQETQYF
TRBD1	-	TRBV4-3	TRBJ1-3	TGCGCCAGCAGCCAAGCGGGACAGGCTGGAAACACCATATATTTT	CASSQAGQAGNTIYF
TRBD1	-	TRBV5-6	TRBJ2-1	TGTGCCAGCAGCTTGGGTTCGGACAGGGGGCGGAGAAGAACGTTCTTC	CASSLGSDRGRRRTFF